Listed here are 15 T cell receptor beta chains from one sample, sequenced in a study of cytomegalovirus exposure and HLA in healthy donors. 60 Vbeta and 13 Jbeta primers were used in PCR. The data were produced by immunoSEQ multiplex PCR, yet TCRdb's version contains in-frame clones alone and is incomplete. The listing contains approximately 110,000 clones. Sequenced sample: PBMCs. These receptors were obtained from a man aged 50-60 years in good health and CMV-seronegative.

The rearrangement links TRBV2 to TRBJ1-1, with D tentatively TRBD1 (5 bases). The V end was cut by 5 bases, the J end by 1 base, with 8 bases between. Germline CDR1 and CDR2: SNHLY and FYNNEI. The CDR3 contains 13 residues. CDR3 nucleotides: TGTGCCAGCAGTAAAGACAGGAACACTGAAGCTTTCTTT. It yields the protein CASSKDRNTEAFF.

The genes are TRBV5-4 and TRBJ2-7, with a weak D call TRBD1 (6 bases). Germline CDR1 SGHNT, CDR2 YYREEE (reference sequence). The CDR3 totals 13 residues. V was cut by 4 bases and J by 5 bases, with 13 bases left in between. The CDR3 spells CASSRDKQDEQYF. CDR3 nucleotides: TGTGCCAGCAGCCGGGACAAACAGGACGAGCAGTACTTC.

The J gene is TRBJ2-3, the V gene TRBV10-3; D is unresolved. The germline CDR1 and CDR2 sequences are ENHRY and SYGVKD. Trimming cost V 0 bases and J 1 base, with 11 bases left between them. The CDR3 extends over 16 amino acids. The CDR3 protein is CAISESTLYRTDTQYF. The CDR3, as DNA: TGTGCCATCAGTGAGTCAACCCTATATCGCACAGATACGCAGTATTTT.

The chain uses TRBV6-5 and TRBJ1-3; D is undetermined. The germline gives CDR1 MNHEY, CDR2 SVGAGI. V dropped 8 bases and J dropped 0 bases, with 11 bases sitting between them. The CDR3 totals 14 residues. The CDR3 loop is CASGATYSGNTIYF. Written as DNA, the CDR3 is TGTGCCAGCGGAGCAACGTACTCTGGAAACACCATATATTTT.

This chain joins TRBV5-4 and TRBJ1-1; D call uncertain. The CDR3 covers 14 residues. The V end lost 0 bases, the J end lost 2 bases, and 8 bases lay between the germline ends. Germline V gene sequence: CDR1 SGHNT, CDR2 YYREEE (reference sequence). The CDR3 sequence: CASSLARGNTEAFF. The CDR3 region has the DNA TGTGCCAGCAGCTTGGCCCGGGGTAACACTGAAGCTTTCTTT.

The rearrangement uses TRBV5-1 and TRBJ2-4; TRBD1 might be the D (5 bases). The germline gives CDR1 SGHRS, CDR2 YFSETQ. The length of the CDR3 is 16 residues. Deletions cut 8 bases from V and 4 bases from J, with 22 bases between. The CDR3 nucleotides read TGCGCCAGTTCACGAAACCCTGGGGCATTTAAAAACATTCAGTACTTC. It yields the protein CASSRNPGAFKNIQYF.

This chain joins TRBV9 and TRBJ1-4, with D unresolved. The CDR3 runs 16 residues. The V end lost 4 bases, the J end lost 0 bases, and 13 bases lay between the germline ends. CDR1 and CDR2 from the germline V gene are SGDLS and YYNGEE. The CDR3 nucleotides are TGTGCCAGCAGCCCCTCAGGCGCGACAACTAATGAAAAACTGTTTTTT. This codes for CASSPSGATTNEKLFF. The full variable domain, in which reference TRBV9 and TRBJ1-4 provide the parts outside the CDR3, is DSGVTQTPKHLITATGQRVTLRCSPRSGDLSVYWYQQSLDQGLQFLIQYYNGEERAKGNILERFSAQQFPDLHSELNLSSLELGDSALYFCASSPSGATTNEKLFFGSGTQLSVL.

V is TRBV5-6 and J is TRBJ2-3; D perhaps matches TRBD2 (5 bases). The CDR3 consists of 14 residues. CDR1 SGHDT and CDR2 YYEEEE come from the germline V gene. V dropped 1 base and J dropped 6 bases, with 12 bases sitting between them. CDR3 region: CASSLTSSGDTQYF. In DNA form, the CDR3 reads TGTGCCAGCAGCTTGACCTCTTCGGGGGATACGCAGTATTTT.

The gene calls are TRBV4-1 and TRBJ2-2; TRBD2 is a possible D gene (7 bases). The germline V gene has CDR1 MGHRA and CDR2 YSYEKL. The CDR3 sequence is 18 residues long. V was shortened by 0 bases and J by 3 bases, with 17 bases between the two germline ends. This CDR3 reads CASSQEVFGGQDTGELFF. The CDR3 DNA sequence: TGCGCCAGCAGCCAAGAAGTTTTCGGGGGGCAGGACACCGGGGAGCTGTTTTTT.

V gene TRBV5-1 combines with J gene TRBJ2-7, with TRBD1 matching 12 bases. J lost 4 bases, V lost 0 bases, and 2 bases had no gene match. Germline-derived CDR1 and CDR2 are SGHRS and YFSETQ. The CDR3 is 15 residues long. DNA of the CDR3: TGCGCCAGCAGCTTGGAGGGACAGGGGGCGTACGAGCAGTACTTC. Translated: CASSLEGQGAYEQYF.

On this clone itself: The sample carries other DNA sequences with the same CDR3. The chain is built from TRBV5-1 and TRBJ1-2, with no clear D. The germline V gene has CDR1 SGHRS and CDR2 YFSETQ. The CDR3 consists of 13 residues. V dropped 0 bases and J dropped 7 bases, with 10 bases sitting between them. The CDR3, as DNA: TGCGCCAGCAGCTTGGCTGGGGAGGGTGGCTACACCTTC. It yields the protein CASSLAGEGGYTF.

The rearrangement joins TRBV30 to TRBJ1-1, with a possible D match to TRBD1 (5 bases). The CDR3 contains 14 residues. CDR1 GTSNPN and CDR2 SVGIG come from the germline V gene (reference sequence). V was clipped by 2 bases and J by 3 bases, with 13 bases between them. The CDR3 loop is CAWSRDRLDTEAFF. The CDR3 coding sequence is TGTGCCTGGAGTAGAGACAGATTAGACACTGAAGCTTTCTTT.

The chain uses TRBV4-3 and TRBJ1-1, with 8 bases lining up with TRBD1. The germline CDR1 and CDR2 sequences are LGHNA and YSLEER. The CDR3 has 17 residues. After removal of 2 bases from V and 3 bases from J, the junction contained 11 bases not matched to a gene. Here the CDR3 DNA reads TGCGCCAGCAGCCAACTTGGCAGGGGGCTTCGGGACACTGAAGCTTTCTTT. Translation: CASSQLGRGLRDTEAFF.

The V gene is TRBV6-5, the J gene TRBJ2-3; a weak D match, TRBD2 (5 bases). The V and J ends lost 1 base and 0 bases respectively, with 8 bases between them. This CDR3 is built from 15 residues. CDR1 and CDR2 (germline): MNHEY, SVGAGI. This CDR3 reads CASSYFGGSTDTQYF. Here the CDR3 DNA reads TGTGCCAGCAGTTACTTTGGCGGGAGCACAGATACGCAGTATTTT.

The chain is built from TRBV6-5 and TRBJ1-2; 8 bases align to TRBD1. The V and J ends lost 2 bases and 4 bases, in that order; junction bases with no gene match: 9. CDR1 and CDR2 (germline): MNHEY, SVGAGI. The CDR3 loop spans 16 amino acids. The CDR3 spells CASSYGPTGDLYGYTF. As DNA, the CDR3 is TGTGCCAGCAGTTACGGCCCGACAGGGGACCTCTATGGCTACACCTTC.